The 31 T cell receptor beta chains in this list originate from one sample, sequenced in a study of T cells in Graves' hyperthyroidism and ophthalmopathy. TCR beta CDR3 sequences were amplified from RNA transcripts. RT-PCR in the first round (using the HTBI primer set) targeted the TCR CDR3. TCRdb re-called the multiplex PCR reads through MiXCR, storing one row per CDR3 protein. This sample has approximately 400,000 distinct CDR3 sequences, with roughly an eighth found just once. The sample consisted of blood. All receptors derive from a man in his fifties or sixties with Graves' ophthalmopathy.

The V and J genes are TRBV6-2 or TRBV6-3 and TRBJ2-7; D perhaps matches TRBD1 (6 bases). Germline V gives CDR1 MNHEY, CDR2 SVGEGT. The CDR3 runs to 17 residues. With 0 bases removed from V and 3 bases from J, the gap between germline ends came to 18 bases. CDR3 protein: CASSYSTGAGQIYEQYF. As DNA, the CDR3 is TGTGCCAGCAGTTACTCGACCGGTGCTGGACAGATCTACGAGCAGTACTTC.

This clonotype was observed a handful of times. The V gene is TRBV7-9, the J gene TRBJ2-5; 8 nucleotides agree with TRBD2. V lost 2 bases and J lost 5; bases outside the gene matches: 10. The CDR3 has 16 amino acids. CDR1 SEHNR and CDR2 FQNEAQ come from the germline V gene (reference sequence). CDR3 bases: TGTGCCAGCAGCTTATGGACGGGAGGGCTCGATGAGACCCAGTACTTC. Translated: CASSLWTGGLDETQYF.

This clonotype was recorded many times. The chain recombines TRBV12-3 or TRBV12-4 with TRBJ1-1, with 10 bases lining up with TRBD1. There are 16 residues in the CDR3. J lost 7 bases, V lost 3 bases, and 11 bases had no gene match. The CDR3 nucleotides read TGTGCCAGCAGTTTGGGACAGGGGCGCCGCTCCGATGAAGCTTTCTTT. Amino acids: CASSLGQGRRSDEAFF.

This clonotype was detected many times. The chain has TRBV27 and TRBJ2-1; D may correspond to TRBD1 or TRBD2 (5 bases each). Germline V lookup: CDR1 MNHEY, CDR2 SMNVEV (reference sequence). The CDR3 has 12 residues. V lost 2 bases to trimming and J lost 8 bases, with 7 bases between them. The CDR3 DNA follows: TGTGCCAGCAGTTTAGGGGGATATGAGCAGTTCTTC. It encodes CASSLGGYEQFF.

This clonotype was found a few times. A much larger clone lies one base from this, so it may be a read error. J is TRBJ2-7 and V is TRBV28, with D perhaps TRBD2 (6 bases). V lost 2 bases to trimming and J lost 4 bases, with 21 bases between them. The CDR3 has 17 amino acids. Germline loops: CDR1 MDHEN, CDR2 SYDVKM. Here the CDR3 reads CASSLISGSDLYYEQYV. DNA of the CDR3: TGTGCCAGCAGTTTAATTTCCGGGAGCGACCTTTATTACGAGCAGTACGTC.

At least ten counts were recorded for this clonotype. V is TRBV2 and J is TRBJ2-7, with TRBD1 identical over 7 bases. The CDR3 covers 18 residues. With V trimmed by 2 bases and J by 0 bases, 13 bases remained unmatched. Germline-derived CDR1 and CDR2 are SNHLY and FYNNEI. DNA for the CDR3: TGTGCCAGCAGTGAAATCGGAACAGGGGAATTGTTCTCCTACGAGCAGTACTTC. This translates into CASSEIGTGELFSYEQYF.

This CDR3 reads CASSQDYMRGRTQYF. The CDR3 DNA follows: TGTGCCAGCAGCCAAGATTATATGCGGGGGCGGACCCAGTACTTC. The chain links TRBV3-1 to TRBJ2-5; D might be TRBD2 (7 bases). The CDR3 length is 15 residues. Trimming removed 0 bases at V and 7 bases at J, with 15 bases between. Germline lookup yields CDR1 LGHDT and CDR2 YNNKEL (reference sequence).

This sequence joins TRBV9 and TRBJ2-3, with 7 bases fitting TRBD2. V lost 3 bases to trimming and J lost 4 bases; unmatched junction nucleotides: 5. This CDR3 has 14 amino acids. From germline, CDR1 is SGDLS and CDR2 YYNGEE. CDR3 DNA sequence: TGTGCCAGCAGCGGCGGGAGTCCCTCAGATACGCAGTATTTT. This encodes CASSGGSPSDTQYF.

This clonotype was seen a handful of times. The J gene is TRBJ2-7, the V gene TRBV10-1; D is perhaps TRBD2 (6 bases). Per the germline V gene, CDR1 is WNHNN and CDR2 is SYGVQD (reference sequence). The CDR3 length is 14 residues. V was pared by 2 bases and J by 0 bases, with 8 bases between. CDR3 bases: TGCGCCAGCAGTGAGGGGGGGAGCTCCTACGAGCAGTACTTC. Its protein is CASSEGGSSYEQYF.

This clonotype was seen a few times. The rearrangement joins TRBV19 to TRBJ1-4, with D possibly being TRBD1 (6 bases). The CDR3 contains 11 residues. CDR1 and CDR2 from the germline V gene are LNHDA and SQIVND (reference sequence). V shed 6 bases and J shed 8 bases, with 7 bases lying between them. This chain's CDR3 is CASRQGEKLFF. The CDR3 nucleotides read TGTGCCAGTAGACAGGGAGAAAAACTGTTTTTT. The full variable domain, rest sourced from reference TRBV19 and TRBJ1-4, is DGGITQSPKYLFRKEGQNVTLSCEQNLNHDAMYWYRQDPGQGLRLIYYSQIVNDFQKGDIAEGYSVSREKKESFPLTVTSAQKNPTAFYLCASRQGEKLFFGSGTQLSVL.

In the case of this clonotype: A single base separates this from a much larger clone, so it may be a read error. The chain joins TRBV7-3 to TRBJ2-2, with D perhaps TRBD1 (5 bases). The V gene's germline CDR1 is SGHTA and CDR2 FQGTGA. The CDR3 totals 15 residues. As DNA, the CDR3 is TGTGCCAGCGGCTTCCAAGGACAGAACACCGGGGAGCTGTTTTTT. Translated, it gives CASGFQGQNTGELFF.

This clonotype was detected ten times or more. The rearrangement joins TRBV3-1 to TRBJ2-1, with D perhaps TRBD2 (5 bases). Trimming cost V 5 bases and J 8 bases, with 19 bases left between them. CDR3 length: 15 amino acids. Germline V gene lookup returns CDR1 LGHDT and CDR2 YNNKEL (reference sequence). Written as DNA, the CDR3 is TGTGCCAGCAGCTCGCGGCGGGCATTCATGGATGAGCAGTTCTTC. Its translation: CASSSRRAFMDEQFF.

V is TRBV19 and J is TRBJ2-7; TRBD1 might be the D (5 bases). The CDR3 has 16 residues. V dropped 4 bases and J dropped 2 bases, with 18 bases sitting between them. Germline lookup yields CDR1 LNHDA and CDR2 SQIVND (reference sequence). The CDR3 reads CASSRTFETVTYEQYF. The DNA for the CDR3 is TGTGCCAGTAGTAGAACTTTCGAGACAGTGACCTACGAGCAGTACTTC.

At least ten counts were recorded for this clonotype. The CDR3 DNA is TGTGCCAGCAGTCTCACGACAGGGGGCGGCTACGAGCAGTACTTC. Translated: CASSLTTGGGYEQYF. The genes are TRBV27 and TRBJ2-7; 10 bases are a match to TRBD1. The CDR3 loop spans 15 amino acids. The germline V gene has CDR1 MNHEY and CDR2 SMNVEV (reference sequence). Trimming cost V 5 bases and J 3 bases; bases outside gene matches: 7.

This clonotype came up a few times. The chain links TRBV27 to TRBJ2-1; 10 bases map to TRBD2. The CDR3 length is 13 residues. V lost 6 bases to trimming and J lost 4 bases; unmatched junction nucleotides: 0. Germline CDR1 is MNHEY and CDR2 is SMNVEV (reference sequence). The CDR3 here is CASRGLAYNEQFF. The CDR3 DNA follows: TGTGCCAGCAGGGGACTAGCGTACAATGAGCAGTTCTTC.

The sample holds many counts of this clonotype. The V call is TRBV3-1, the J call TRBJ1-1; D ambiguous. The CDR3 spans 10 residues. Germline CDR1 LGHDT, CDR2 YNNKEL (reference sequence). V lost 8 bases and J lost 5, with 6 bases in between. The CDR3 region is CASRGTEAFF. Written as DNA, the CDR3 is TGTGCCAGCCGAGGGACTGAAGCTTTCTTT.

The J gene is TRBJ1-4, the V gene TRBV27; D may be TRBD1 (6 bases). CDR3 length equals 14 residues. The germline V gene encodes CDR1 MNHEY and CDR2 SMNVEV (reference sequence). The ends were cut back, 3 bases at V and 8 bases at J, with 13 bases in the middle. DNA for the CDR3: TGTGCCAGCAGTTTCATGGGGGCACGGGAAAAACTGTTTTTT. Residues: CASSFMGAREKLFF.

This chain links TRBV20-1 with TRBJ2-7; D call uncertain. This CDR3 is 14 amino acids long. The germline V gene has CDR1 DFQATT and CDR2 SNEGSKA (reference sequence). The V and J ends lost 0 bases and 2 bases respectively, with 11 bases between them. In DNA, the CDR3 is TGCAGTGCTAGAGACTGGGCTCACCCCTACGAGCAGTACTTC. Translating gives CSARDWAHPYEQYF.

This chain uses TRBV7-9 with TRBJ2-1; TRBD2 agrees at 9 bases. V lost 7 bases to trimming and J lost 5 bases; unmatched junction nucleotides: 12. Germline CDR1 is SEHNR and CDR2 is FQNEAQ (reference sequence). The CDR3 has 16 residues. The CDR3 region has the DNA TGTGCCAGCACGCTAGCGGCTAGCGGGACCGACAATGAGCAGTTCTTC. This gives the protein CASTLAASGTDNEQFF.

The sample holds many counts of this clonotype. The V and J genes are TRBV27 and TRBJ1-1, with TRBD1 as a possible D gene (5 bases). Germline lookup yields CDR1 MNHEY and CDR2 SMNVEV (reference sequence). There are 13 residues in the CDR3. V gave up 4 bases and J gave up 5 bases, with 11 bases separating them. CDR3 in amino acids: CASSSIGGTEAFF. The CDR3 DNA is TGTGCCAGCAGTTCCATCGGGGGGACTGAAGCTTTCTTT.

The chain carries TRBV28 and TRBJ2-3; TRBD2 matches at 8 bases. The CDR3 has 18 residues. Germline V gene sequence: CDR1 MDHEN, CDR2 SYDVKM. Germline trimming cut 5 bases from V and 2 bases from J; bases unmatched to any gene: 15. The CDR3 region has the DNA TGTGCCAGCAGTCCTGCGGGGGTAGCGGGGATTTCCACAGATACGCAGTATTTT. It codes for CASSPAGVAGISTDTQYF.

The chain is built from TRBV20-1 and TRBJ1-2; 10 positions agree with TRBD1. With V trimmed by 5 bases and J by 2 bases, 8 bases remained unmatched. CDR3 length equals 15 residues. The germline CDR1 and CDR2 sequences are DFQATT and SNEGSKA (reference sequence). This CDR3 is CSAPFGTGANYGYTF. The DNA of the CDR3 is TGCAGTGCTCCATTTGGGACAGGGGCGAACTATGGCTACACCTTC.

This clonotype came up a few times. The chain links TRBV7-2 to TRBJ2-1; the match to TRBD1 covers 8 bases. The CDR3 is 14 amino acids. Germline V gene lookup returns CDR1 SGHTA and CDR2 FQGNSA. The V and J ends lost 8 bases and 1 base, in that order; junction bases with no gene match: 4. For the CDR3, the DNA is TGTGCCAGCTCTGGACAGGGTTCCTACAATGAGCAGTTCTTC. Translation gives CASSGQGSYNEQFF.

The sample holds a few counts of this clonotype. This sequence joins TRBV6-5 and TRBJ2-7, with D perhaps matching TRBD1 (5 bases). The CDR3 consists of 14 residues. Germline CDR1 and CDR2: MNHEY and SVGAGI. Trimming left V 0 bases short and J 0 bases short, with 6 bases between. CDR3 region: CASSYSTDSYEQYF. The DNA for the CDR3 is TGTGCCAGCAGTTACTCGACAGACTCCTACGAGCAGTACTTC.

This clonotype was seen ten or more times. V and J are TRBV20-1 and TRBJ2-5; D unclear. Germline values: CDR1 DFQATT, CDR2 SNEGSKA (reference sequence). This CDR3 region has 13 residues. V lost 1 base, J lost 2 bases, and 8 bases lay in between. The CDR3: CSARAHDQETQYF. The CDR3 DNA is TGCAGTGCTAGAGCCCATGATCAAGAGACCCAGTACTTC.

There are a few counts of this clonotype. The rearrangement links TRBV7-3 to TRBJ2-1; the match to TRBD2 covers 13 bases. Germline V gene sequence: CDR1 SGHTA, CDR2 FQGTGA. This CDR3 comprises 17 residues. Unmatched junction bases numbered 10, after V lost 5 bases and J lost 6 bases. CDR3 DNA: TGTGCCAGCAGCCCTAGGACTAGCGGGAGCGTCGGCAATGAGCAGTTCTTC. Translating it yields CASSPRTSGSVGNEQFF.

The V call is TRBV11-1, the J call TRBJ1-1; 7 bases are shared with TRBD1. Germline-derived CDR1 and CDR2 are SGHAT and FQDESV (reference sequence). The CDR3 consists of 16 residues. J gave up 3 bases and V 2 bases, and 9 bases lay outside the gene matches. The CDR3 nucleotides read TGTGCCAGCAGCTTATATCGGTTTCAGGGGGACACTGAAGCTTTCTTT. This gives the protein CASSLYRFQGDTEAFF.

V and J are TRBV19 and TRBJ1-2; D ambiguous. The CDR3 spans 12 residues. Trimming pared 5 bases from V and 4 bases from J, leaving 8 bases between. From germline, CDR1 is LNHDA and CDR2 SQIVND (reference sequence). The CDR3 loop reads CASSVGFYGYTF. In DNA, the CDR3 is TGTGCCAGTAGTGTCGGATTCTATGGCTACACCTTC.

This clonotype was observed at least ten times. This chain joins TRBV28 and TRBJ2-7, with D perhaps matching TRBD1 or TRBD2 (5 bases each). Germline V CDR1 and CDR2: MDHEN, SYDVKM. V was trimmed by 7 bases and J by 0 bases, leaving 16 bases between them. The CDR3 is 15 residues long. This chain's CDR3 is CASKKSGTSSYEQYF. The DNA for the CDR3 is TGTGCCAGCAAGAAATCCGGGACGAGCTCCTACGAGCAGTACTTC. Combining the CDR3 with reference TRBV28 and TRBJ2-7 gives the whole variable domain DVKVTQSSRYLVKRTGEKVFLECVQDMDHENMFWYRQDPGLGLRLIYFSYDVKMKEKGDIPEGYSVSREKKERFSLILESASTNQTSMYLCASKKSGTSSYEQYFGPGTRLTVT.

This clonotype came up once. V usage is TRBV4-2 and J usage is TRBJ2-1, with D possibly matching TRBD2 (6 bases). The CDR3 runs 14 residues. CDR1 is LGHNA and CDR2 is YNFKEQ in the germline V gene. With 4 bases removed from V and 6 bases from J, the gap between germline ends came to 13 bases. In DNA form, the CDR3 reads TGTGCCAGCAGCCGCGGGGTGCCCTGCAATGAGCAGTTCTTC. Translating gives CASSRGVPCNEQFF.

This clonotype was counted many times. The chain links TRBV11-3 to TRBJ2-7; no clear D gene. The length of the CDR3 is 14 residues. In germline, CDR1 is SGHNT, CDR2 YENEEA. The V end lost 5 bases, the J end lost 2 bases, and 13 bases lay between the germline ends. CDR3 residues: CASSPRTQTYEQYF. The DNA of the CDR3 is TGTGCCAGCAGCCCAAGGACCCAGACCTACGAGCAGTACTTC.